This is a list of T cell receptor beta chains from one sample in a study of blood T cell repertoires in COVID-19. Data came from immunoSEQ multiplex PCR; TCRdb stores just in-frame clones and leaves some out. The sample consists of 45,000 or so clones, approximately 90% of them appearing once. Sequenced: peripheral blood. These receptors came from a woman aged 80 or older with active COVID-19. CDR3s leave out the opening cysteine and the closing phenylalanine or tryptophan. Size is stated for part of the rows, as once, few or many counts, or as a class when the clone is expanded.

abundance	v_gene	j_gene	CDR3aa
-	TRBV18	TRBJ2-1	ASSPPGLAGNEQF
-	TRBV6-2/TRBV6-3	TRBJ2-1	ASSLEDNEQF
-	TRBV28	TRBJ1-2	ASTSGQSYGYT
few	TRBV7-9	TRBJ1-2	ASSFGESGGYT
-	TRBV9	TRBJ2-1	ASSVSQGLYNEQF
-	TRBV6-5	TRBJ2-7	ASTDSYEQY
-	TRBV7-2	TRBJ2-5	ASSLGGAGETQY
few	TRBV6-2/TRBV6-3	TRBJ2-1	ASSYSPLAGIYNEQF
-	TRBV29-1	TRBJ2-1	SVDDSGAAGEQF
few	TRBV30	TRBJ1-5	AWRKAIGTGSYQPQH
-	TRBV7-9	TRBJ2-5	ASSYPTSAQETQY
-	TRBV7-2	TRBJ2-1	ASGQDRGNEQF
-	TRBV19	TRBJ2-3	ACTGAADTQY
-	TRBV5-3	TRBJ1-2	ARSLGAVCGYT
-	TRBV28	TRBJ1-5	ASSPKQPQPQH
-	TRBV4-3	TRBJ1-2	ASSQGDRGYGYT
-	TRBV18	TRBJ1-1	ASSETGGARLTEAF
-	TRBV7-9	TRBJ1-1	ASSPAGQGYTEAF
-	TRBV5-4	TRBJ2-7	ASSLNDRGTLYEQY
few	TRBV2	TRBJ1-1	ASSEAGRGRPEAF
-	TRBV9	TRBJ2-1	ASSASPSSYNEQF
-	TRBV7-9	TRBJ2-7	ASSLTGGQYEQY
-	TRBV7-9	TRBJ1-1	ASSLMGRITTEAF
-	TRBV6-2/TRBV6-3	TRBJ2-3	ASSFPTDTQY
once	TRBV24-1	TRBJ1-5	ATSDFTGGITQPQH
-	TRBV7-2	TRBJ1-2	ASSSAGSLVGYT
once	TRBV5-1	TRBJ1-1	ASSSGTTNTEAF
-	TRBV29-1	TRBJ2-1	SVERAGGDYNEQF
-	TRBV4-2	TRBJ1-5	ASSQAGQGNQPQH
medium-sized	TRBV6-2/TRBV6-3	TRBJ2-3	ASSYVLAGPDTQY
-	TRBV7-2	TRBJ2-7	ASSLRDSRYLT
-	TRBV28	TRBJ2-7	ASSPQGDRYEQY
-	TRBV7-2	TRBJ2-1	ASSFTSGPYNEQF
-	TRBV6-5	TRBJ1-6	ASSSRQVNSPLH
-	TRBV2	TRBJ1-3	ASSPQSPPGNTIY
-	TRBV7-9	TRBJ1-5	ASSVSGQGNQPQH
-	TRBV7-2	TRBJ1-1	ASSLDRGGGTEAF
-	TRBV7-2	TRBJ2-4	ASSPWTGQNIQY
-	TRBV19	TRBJ1-1	ASSIGTDRGEAF
-	TRBV7-9	TRBJ2-1	ASTPYWLAGTRAYNEQF
once	TRBV12-3/TRBV12-4	TRBJ1-1	ASSRTGNTEAF
few	TRBV19	TRBJ2-1	ASSAFAGGENEQF